This T cell receptor beta chain originates from a study of post-analysis software for immune sequencing data. Study conclusions and caveats: When patients were compared with controls, a handful of TRBV segments were more frequent, TRBV5-6, TRBV5-1 and TRBV20-1 among them.

The CDR3 loop spans 16 amino acids. J gave up 4 bases and V 4 bases, and 7 bases lay outside the gene matches. In germline, CDR1 is SGHRS, CDR2 YFSETQ. In the case of this clonotype: Its target is unknown.

Incorporated into the TCR beta cDNA libraries were unique molecular identifiers, which served to reduce PCR and sequencing biases. TCRdb ran MiXCR on the PCR reads and lists one entry per CDR3 protein. The sample consists of hundreds of thousands of distinct CDR3 sequences, roughly three fifths of them appearing once. The receptor was isolated from a girl between 2 and 10 years old with multiple sclerosis. The J gene is TRBJ2-3, the V gene TRBV5-1; 12 bases map to TRBD2. Sequencing was done on a sample of blood. CDR3 nucleotide sequence: TGCGCCAGCAGCCCTAATCCTAGCGGGGGGGCAGATACGCAGTATTTT. The encoded protein is CASSPNPSGGADTQYF.